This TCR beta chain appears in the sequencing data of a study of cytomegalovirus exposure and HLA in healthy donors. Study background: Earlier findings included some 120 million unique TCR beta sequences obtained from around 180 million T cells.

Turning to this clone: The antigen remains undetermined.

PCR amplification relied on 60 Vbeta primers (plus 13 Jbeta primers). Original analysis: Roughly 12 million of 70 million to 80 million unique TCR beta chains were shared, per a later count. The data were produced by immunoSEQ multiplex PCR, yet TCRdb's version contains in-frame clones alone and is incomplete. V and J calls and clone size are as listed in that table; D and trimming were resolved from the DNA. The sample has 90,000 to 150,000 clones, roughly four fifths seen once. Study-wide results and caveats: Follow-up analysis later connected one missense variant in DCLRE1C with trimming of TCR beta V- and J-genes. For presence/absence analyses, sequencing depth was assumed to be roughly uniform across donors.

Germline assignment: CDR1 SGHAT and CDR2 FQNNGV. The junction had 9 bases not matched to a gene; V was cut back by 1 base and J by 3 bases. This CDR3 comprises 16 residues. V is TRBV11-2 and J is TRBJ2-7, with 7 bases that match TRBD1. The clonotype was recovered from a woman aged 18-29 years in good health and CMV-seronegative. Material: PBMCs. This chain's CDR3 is CASSLVGGDRFYEQYF. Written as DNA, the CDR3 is TGTGCCAGCAGCTTAGTTGGTGGGGACAGATTCTACGAGCAGTACTTC.